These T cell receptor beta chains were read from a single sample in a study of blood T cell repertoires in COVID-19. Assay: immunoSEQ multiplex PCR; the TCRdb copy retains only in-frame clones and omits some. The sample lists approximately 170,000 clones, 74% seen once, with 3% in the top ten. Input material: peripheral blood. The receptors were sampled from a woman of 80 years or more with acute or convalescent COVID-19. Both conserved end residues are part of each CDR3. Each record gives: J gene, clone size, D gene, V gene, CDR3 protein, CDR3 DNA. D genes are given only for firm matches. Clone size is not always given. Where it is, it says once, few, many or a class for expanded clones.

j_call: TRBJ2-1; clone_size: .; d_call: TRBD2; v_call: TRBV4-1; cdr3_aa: CASSQGGRLAGRNEQFF; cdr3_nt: TGCGCCAGCAGCCAAGGTGGTAGACTAGCGGGACGGAATGAGCAGTTCTTC
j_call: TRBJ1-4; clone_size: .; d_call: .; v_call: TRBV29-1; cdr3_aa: CSVSGGVTNEKLFF; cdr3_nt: TGCAGCGTTTCCGGGGGAGTAACTAATGAAAAACTGTTTTTT
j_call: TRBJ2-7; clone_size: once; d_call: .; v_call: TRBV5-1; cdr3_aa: CASSLTGIYEQYF; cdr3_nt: TGCGCCAGCAGCTTGACAGGGATTTACGAGCAGTACTTC
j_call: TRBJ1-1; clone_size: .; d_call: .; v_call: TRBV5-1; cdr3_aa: CASSSSGVEAFF; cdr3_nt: TGCGCCAGCAGCTCCTCAGGGGTAGAAGCTTTCTTT
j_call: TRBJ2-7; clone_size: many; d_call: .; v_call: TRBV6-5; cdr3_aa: CASSYKLSYEQYF; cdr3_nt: TGTGCCAGCAGTTACAAACTCTCCTACGAGCAGTACTTC
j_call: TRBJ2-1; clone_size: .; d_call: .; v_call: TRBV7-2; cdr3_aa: CASSFFDEQFF; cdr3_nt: TGTGCCAGCAGCTTTTTCGATGAGCAGTTCTTC
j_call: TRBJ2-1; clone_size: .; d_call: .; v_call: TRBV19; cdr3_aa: CASSGPRQGMLTVEQFF; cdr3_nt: TGTGCCAGTAGTGGCCCCCGGCAGGGGATGTTAACGGTTGAGCAGTTCTTC
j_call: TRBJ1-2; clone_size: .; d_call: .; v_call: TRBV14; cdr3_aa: CASSQGTSFGYTF; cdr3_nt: TGTGCCAGCAGCCAAGGGACAAGCTTTGGCTACACCTTC
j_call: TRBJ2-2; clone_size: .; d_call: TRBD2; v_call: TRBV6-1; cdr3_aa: CASSEMLLAGVANTGELFF; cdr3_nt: TGTGCCAGCAGTGAAATGTTACTAGCGGGAGTCGCGAACACCGGGGAGCTGTTTTTT
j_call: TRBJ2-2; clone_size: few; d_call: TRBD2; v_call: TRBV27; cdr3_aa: CASSFGGSPYTGELFF; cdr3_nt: TGTGCCAGCAGTTTCGGCGGGAGCCCCTACACCGGGGAGCTGTTTTTT
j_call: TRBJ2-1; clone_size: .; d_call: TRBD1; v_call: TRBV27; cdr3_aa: CASSFRDRGNEQFF; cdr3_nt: TGTGCCAGCAGTTTCCGAGACAGGGGCAATGAGCAGTTCTTC
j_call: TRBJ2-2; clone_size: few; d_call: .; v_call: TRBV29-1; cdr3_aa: CSVEDFIGRGNTGELFF; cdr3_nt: TGCAGCGTTGAAGATTTCATCGGCAGGGGGAACACCGGGGAGCTGTTTTTT
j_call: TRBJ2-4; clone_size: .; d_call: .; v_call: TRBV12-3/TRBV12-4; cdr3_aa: CASSNRASNIQYF; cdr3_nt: TGTGCCAGCAGTAACAGGGCCTCTAACATTCAGTACTTC